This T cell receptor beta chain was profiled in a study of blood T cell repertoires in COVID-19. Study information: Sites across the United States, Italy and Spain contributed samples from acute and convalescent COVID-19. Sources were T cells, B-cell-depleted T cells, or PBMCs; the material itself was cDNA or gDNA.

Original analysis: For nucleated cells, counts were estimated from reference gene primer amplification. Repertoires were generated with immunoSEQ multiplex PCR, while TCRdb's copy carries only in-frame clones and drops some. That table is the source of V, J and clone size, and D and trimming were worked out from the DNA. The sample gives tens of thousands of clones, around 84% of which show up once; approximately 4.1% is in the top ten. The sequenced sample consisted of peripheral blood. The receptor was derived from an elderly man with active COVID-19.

CDR3 in DNA: TGTGCCACCAGCAGAGAGGCTCCACGTTCTGGAAACACCATATATTTT. Its protein is CATSREAPRSGNTIYF. This chain connects TRBV15 to TRBJ1-3; no clear D. The CDR3 totals 16 residues. Germline CDR1 reads LNHNV; CDR2 reads YYDKDF (reference sequence). V was clipped by 0 bases and J by 1 base, with 10 bases between them.